This T cell receptor beta chain was sequenced in a study of cytomegalovirus exposure and HLA in healthy donors. A multiplex PCR was run with 60 Vbeta primers and 13 Jbeta primers. The method was immunoSEQ multiplex PCR; TCRdb's version includes in-frame clones alone and lacks a portion of them. The sample holds approximately 220,000 clones; about 80% are singletons and the top ten take less than 2%. In germline, CDR1 is SGHTA, CDR2 FQGNSA. Losses at the gene ends were 2 bases for V and 0 bases for J; bases not matched to a gene: 6. The CDR3 has 16 amino acids. The chain is built from TRBV7-2 and TRBJ1-1; 7 bases are a match to TRBD1. The sequence came from a male donor in good health and CMV-seronegative. The source material was PBMCs. The CDR3 sequence is CASSLTGALMNTEAFF. The CDR3 nucleotides are TGTGCCAGCAGCTTAACAGGGGCCCTCATGAACACTGAAGCTTTCTTT.